This T cell receptor (beta chain) appears in the sequencing data of a study of blood T cell repertoires in COVID-19. About the research overall: Samples taken during acute and convalescent COVID-19 were collected in the United States, Italy and Spain. T cells, B-cell-depleted T cells, or PBMCs provided the cDNA or gDNA that served as material.

The CDR3 runs 14 residues. Trimming pared 5 bases from V and 5 bases from J, leaving 15 bases between. Per germline, CDR1 SGHAT and CDR2 FQDESV (reference sequence). Generated by immunoSEQ multiplex PCR, the TCRdb table keeps only in-frame clones and is missing some. Found here are 150,000 or so clones, approximately 90% of them singletons; the top ten hold approximately 4.3%. It was during active infection that Seattle patients were enrolled and then longitudinally followed. This sequence joins TRBV11-1 and TRBJ1-1, with D hard to call. The receptor was derived from a man aged 55 to 69 with COVID-19, enrolled during active disease. The specimen sequenced was peripheral blood. The CDR3 spells CASSQEESGTEAFF. CDR3 nucleotides: TGTGCCAGCAGCCAAGAGGAGTCCGGAACTGAAGCTTTCTTT.